The T cell receptor beta chain described here comes from a study of cytomegalovirus exposure and HLA in healthy donors. It was the approximately 130-subject validation cohort, separate from the approximately 620-subject first cohort, to which the donors belonged. Concerning this clone itself: Antigen unknown.

Findings and limits, study-wide: Accounts indicate the classifier identified cytomegalovirus status with strong specificity and sensitivity.

Method: immunoSEQ multiplex PCR; TCRdb's copy keeps in-frame clones and lacks some. The repertoire has 130,000 or so clones, around nine tenths of them found once; the top ten carry approximately 2%. This CDR3 region has 13 residues. CDR1 is SNHLY, CDR2 FYNNEI, per germline. V lost 8 bases to trimming and J lost 0 bases, with 10 bases between them. This sequence originates from a woman under 30 in good health and CMV-seronegative. The rearrangement links TRBV2 to TRBJ1-1; perhaps TRBD1 as D (5 bases). The sequenced material came from PBMCs. CDR3: CASPEGVNTEAFF. CDR3 nucleotide sequence: TGTGCCAGCCCCGAAGGGGTGAACACTGAAGCTTTCTTT.